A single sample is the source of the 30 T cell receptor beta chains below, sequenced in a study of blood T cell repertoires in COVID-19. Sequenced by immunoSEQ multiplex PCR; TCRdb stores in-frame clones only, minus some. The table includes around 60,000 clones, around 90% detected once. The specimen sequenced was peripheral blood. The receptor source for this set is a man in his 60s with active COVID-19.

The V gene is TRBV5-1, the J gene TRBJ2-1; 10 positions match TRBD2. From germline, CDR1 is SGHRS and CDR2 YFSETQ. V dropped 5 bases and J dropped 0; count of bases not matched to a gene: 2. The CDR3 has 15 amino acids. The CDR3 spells CASSSGGSSYNEQFF. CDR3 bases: TGCGCCAGCAGTAGCGGGGGGTCCTCCTACAATGAGCAGTTCTTC.

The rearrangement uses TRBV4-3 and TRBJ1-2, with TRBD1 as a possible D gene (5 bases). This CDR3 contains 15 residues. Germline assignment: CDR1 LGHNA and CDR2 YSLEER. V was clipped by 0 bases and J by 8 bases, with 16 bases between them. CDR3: CASSQDLSTGGGYTF. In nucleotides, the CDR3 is TGCGCCAGCAGCCAAGATCTTTCAACAGGCGGAGGCTACACCTTC.

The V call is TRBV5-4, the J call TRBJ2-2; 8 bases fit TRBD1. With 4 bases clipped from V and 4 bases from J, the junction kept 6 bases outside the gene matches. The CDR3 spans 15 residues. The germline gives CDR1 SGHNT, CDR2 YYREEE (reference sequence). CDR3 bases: TGTGCCAGCAGCGGCCGGGACAGGACCACCGGGGAGCTGTTTTTT. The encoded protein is CASSGRDRTTGELFF.

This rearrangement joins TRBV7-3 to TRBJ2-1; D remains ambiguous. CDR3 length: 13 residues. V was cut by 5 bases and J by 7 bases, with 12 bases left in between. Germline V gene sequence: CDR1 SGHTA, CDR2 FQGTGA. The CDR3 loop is CASSTTAINEQFF. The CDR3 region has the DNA TGTGCCAGCAGCACGACTGCGATTAATGAGCAGTTCTTC.

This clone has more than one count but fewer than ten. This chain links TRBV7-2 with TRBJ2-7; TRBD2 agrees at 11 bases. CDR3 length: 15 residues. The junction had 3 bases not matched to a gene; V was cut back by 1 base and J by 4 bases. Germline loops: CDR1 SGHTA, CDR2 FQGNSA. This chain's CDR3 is CASSLVLAGDYEQYF. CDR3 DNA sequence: TGTGCCAGCAGCTTAGTACTAGCGGGAGATTACGAGCAGTACTTC.

The CDR3 DNA sequence: TGTGCCAGCAGCGAGTCGCTCGGGGGCTACACCTTC. It yields the protein CASSESLGGYTF. The genes are TRBV9 and TRBJ1-2, with no clear D. Trimming removed 3 bases at V and 8 bases at J, with 11 bases between. The CDR3 runs 12 residues. Per the germline V gene, CDR1 is SGDLS and CDR2 is YYNGEE. The entire variable domain, with the rest obtained from reference TRBV9 and TRBJ1-2, is as follows: DSGVTQTPKHLITATGQRVTLRCSPRSGDLSVYWYQQSLDQGLQFLIQYYNGEERAKGNILERFSAQQFPDLHSELNLSSLELGDSALYFCASSESLGGYTFGSGTRLTVV.

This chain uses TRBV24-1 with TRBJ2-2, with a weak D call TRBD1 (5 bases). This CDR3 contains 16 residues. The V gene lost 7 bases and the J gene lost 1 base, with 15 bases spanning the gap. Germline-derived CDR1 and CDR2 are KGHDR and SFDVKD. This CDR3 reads CATSPPRTGNTGELFF. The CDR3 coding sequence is TGTGCCACCAGCCCCCCACGTACAGGGAACACCGGGGAGCTGTTTTTT.

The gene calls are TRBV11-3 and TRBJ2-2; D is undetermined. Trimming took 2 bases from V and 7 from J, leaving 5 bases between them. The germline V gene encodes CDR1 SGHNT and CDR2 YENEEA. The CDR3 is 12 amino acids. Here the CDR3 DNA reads TGTGCCAGCAGCTTATCGGGCGGGGAGCTGTTTTTT. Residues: CASSLSGGELFF.

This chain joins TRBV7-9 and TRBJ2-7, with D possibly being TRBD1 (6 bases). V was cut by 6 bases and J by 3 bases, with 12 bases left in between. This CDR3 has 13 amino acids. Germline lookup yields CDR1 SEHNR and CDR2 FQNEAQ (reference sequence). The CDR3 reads CASRLGTSYEQYF. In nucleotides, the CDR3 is TGTGCCAGCAGACTAGGGACAAGCTACGAGCAGTACTTC.

CDR3 bases: TGTGCCAGCAGCTTAGTGCGGGGGGTCTACAATGAGCAGTTCTTC. Its translation is CASSLVRGVYNEQFF. V gene TRBV7-2 combines with J gene TRBJ2-1; 8 nucleotides align to TRBD2. After removal of 1 base from V and 3 bases from J, the junction contained 2 bases not matched to a gene. Germline V gene sequence: CDR1 SGHTA, CDR2 FQGNSA. CDR3 length: 15 residues.

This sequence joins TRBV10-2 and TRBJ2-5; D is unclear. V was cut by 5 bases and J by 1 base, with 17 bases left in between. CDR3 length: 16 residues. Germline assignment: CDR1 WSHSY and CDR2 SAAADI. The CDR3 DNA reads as TGCGCCAGCAGTTGGAACGGGTACCTAACCCAAGAGACCCAGTACTTC. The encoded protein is CASSWNGYLTQETQYF.

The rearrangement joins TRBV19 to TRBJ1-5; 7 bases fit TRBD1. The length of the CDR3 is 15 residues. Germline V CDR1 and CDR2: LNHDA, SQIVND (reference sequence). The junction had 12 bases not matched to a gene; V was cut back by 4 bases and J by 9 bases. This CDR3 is CASSNGQVRVGPQHF. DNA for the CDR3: TGTGCCAGTAGTAACGGACAGGTCAGGGTGGGGCCCCAGCATTTT.

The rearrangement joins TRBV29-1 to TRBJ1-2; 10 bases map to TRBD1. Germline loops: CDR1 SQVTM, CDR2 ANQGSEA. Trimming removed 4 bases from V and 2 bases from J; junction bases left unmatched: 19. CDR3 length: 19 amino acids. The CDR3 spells CSVVNQPGGQGTPNYGYTF. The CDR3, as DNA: TGCAGCGTTGTTAATCAGCCCGGGGGACAGGGGACCCCCAACTATGGCTACACCTTC.

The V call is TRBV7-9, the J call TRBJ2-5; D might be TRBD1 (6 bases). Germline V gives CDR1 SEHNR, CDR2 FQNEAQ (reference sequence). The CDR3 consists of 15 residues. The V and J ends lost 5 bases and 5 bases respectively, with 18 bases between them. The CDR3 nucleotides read TGTGCCAGCAGCCCAGAACGACAGGCGAGGGAGACCCAGTACTTC. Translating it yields CASSPERQARETQYF.

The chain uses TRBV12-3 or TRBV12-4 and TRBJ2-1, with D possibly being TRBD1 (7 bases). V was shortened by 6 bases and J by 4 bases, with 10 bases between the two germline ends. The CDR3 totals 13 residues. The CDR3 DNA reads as TGTGCCAGCAGGGAGGGACAGTACAATGAGCAGTTCTTC. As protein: CASREGQYNEQFF.

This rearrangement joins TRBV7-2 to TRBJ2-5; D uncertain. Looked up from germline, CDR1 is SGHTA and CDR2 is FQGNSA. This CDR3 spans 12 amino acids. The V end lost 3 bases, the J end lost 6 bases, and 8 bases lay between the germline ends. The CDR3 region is CASSFGLKTQYF. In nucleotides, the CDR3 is TGTGCCAGCAGCTTCGGTTTAAAGACCCAGTACTTC.

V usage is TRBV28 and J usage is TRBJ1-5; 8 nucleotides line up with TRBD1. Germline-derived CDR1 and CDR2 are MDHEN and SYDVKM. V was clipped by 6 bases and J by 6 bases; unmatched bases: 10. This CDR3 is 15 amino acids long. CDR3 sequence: CASSRTGQGSQPQHF. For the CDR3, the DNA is TGTGCCAGCAGCCGGACAGGGCAGGGTAGTCAGCCCCAGCATTTT. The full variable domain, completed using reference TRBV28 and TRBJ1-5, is DVKVTQSSRYLVKRTGEKVFLECVQDMDHENMFWYRQDPGLGLRLIYFSYDVKMKEKGDIPEGYSVSREKKERFSLILESASTNQTSMYLCASSRTGQGSQPQHFGDGTRLSIL.

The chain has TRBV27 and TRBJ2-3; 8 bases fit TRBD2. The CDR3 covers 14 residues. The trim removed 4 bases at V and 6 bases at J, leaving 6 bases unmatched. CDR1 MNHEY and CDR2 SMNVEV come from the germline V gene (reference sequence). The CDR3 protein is CASSSPRGRDTQYF. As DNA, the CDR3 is TGTGCCAGCAGTTCGCCTCGCGGGAGGGATACGCAGTATTTT.

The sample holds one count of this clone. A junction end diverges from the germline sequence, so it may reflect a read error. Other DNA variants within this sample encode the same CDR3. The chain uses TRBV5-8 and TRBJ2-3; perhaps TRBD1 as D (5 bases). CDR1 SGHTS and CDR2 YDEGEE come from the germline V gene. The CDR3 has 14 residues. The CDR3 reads CASSLGGSTDTQYF. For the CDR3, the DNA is TGTGCCAGCAGCTTGGGGGGCAGCACAGATACACAGTATTTT.

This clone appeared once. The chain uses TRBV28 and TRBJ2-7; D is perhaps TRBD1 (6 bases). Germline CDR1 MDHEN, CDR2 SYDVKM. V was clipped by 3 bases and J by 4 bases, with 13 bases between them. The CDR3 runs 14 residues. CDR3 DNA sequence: TGTGCCAGCAGTTTTCGTGGGGGCAAGTACGAGCAGTACTTC. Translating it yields CASSFRGGKYEQYF. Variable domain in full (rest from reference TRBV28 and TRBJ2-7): DVKVTQSSRYLVKRTGEKVFLECVQDMDHENMFWYRQDPGLGLRLIYFSYDVKMKEKGDIPEGYSVSREKKERFSLILESASTNQTSMYLCASSFRGGKYEQYFGPGTRLTVT.

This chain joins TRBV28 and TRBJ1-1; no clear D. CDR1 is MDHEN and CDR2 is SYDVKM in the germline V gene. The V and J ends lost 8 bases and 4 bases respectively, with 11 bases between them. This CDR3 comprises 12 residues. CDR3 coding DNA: TGTGCCAGCCGAAAACATATCACTGAAGCTTTCTTT. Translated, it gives CASRKHITEAFF.

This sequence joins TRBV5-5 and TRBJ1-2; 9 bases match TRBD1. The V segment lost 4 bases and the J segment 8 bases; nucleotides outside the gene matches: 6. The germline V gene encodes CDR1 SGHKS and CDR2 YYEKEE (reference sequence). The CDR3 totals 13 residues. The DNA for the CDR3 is TGTGCCAGCAGCACCCGGACAGGGGAAGGCTACACCTTC. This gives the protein CASSTRTGEGYTF.

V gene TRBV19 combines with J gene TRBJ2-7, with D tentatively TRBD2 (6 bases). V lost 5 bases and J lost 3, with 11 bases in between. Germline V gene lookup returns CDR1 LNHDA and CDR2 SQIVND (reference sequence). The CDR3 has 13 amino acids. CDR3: CASSPGRSYEQYF. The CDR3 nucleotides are TGTGCCAGTAGTCCAGGGAGGAGCTACGAGCAGTACTTC. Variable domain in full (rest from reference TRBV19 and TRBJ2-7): DGGITQSPKYLFRKEGQNVTLSCEQNLNHDAMYWYRQDPGQGLRLIYYSQIVNDFQKGDIAEGYSVSREKKESFPLTVTSAQKNPTAFYLCASSPGRSYEQYFGPGTRLTVT.

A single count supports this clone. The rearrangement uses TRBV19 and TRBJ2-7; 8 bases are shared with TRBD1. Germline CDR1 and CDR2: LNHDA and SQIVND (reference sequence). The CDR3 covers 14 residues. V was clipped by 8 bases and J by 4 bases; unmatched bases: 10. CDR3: CASSSGQVFYEQYF. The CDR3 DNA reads TGTGCCAGTTCCTCGGGACAGGTCTTTTACGAGCAGTACTTC. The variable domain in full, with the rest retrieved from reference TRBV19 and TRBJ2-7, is DGGITQSPKYLFRKEGQNVTLSCEQNLNHDAMYWYRQDPGQGLRLIYYSQIVNDFQKGDIAEGYSVSREKKESFPLTVTSAQKNPTAFYLCASSSGQVFYEQYFGPGTRLTVT.

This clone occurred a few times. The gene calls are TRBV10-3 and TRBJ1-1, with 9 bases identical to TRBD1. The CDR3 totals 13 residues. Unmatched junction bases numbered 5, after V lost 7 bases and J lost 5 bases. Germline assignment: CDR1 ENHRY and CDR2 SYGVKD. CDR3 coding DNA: TGTGCCATCATGGAGGACAGGGGTACTGAAGCTTTCTTT. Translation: CAIMEDRGTEAFF.

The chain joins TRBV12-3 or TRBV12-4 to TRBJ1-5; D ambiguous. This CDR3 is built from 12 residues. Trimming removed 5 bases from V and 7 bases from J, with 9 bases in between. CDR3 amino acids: CASSDFPQPQHF. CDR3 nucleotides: TGTGCCAGCAGTGACTTTCCCCAGCCCCAGCATTTT.

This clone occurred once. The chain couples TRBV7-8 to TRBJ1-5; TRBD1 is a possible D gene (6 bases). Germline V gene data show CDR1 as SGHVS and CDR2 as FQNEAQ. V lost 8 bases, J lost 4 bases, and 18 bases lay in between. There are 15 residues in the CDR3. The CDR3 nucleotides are TGTGCCAGCGCTTTGCAGGACAGACCAAATCAGCCCCAGCATTTT. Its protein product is CASALQDRPNQPQHF.

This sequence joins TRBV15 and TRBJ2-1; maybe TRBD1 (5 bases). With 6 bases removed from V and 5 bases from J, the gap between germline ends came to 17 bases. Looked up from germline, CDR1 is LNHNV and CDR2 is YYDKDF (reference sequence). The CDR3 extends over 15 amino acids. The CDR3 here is CATRTGQGIHNEQFF. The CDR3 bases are TGTGCCACCAGGACGGGTCAGGGAATCCACAATGAGCAGTTCTTC.

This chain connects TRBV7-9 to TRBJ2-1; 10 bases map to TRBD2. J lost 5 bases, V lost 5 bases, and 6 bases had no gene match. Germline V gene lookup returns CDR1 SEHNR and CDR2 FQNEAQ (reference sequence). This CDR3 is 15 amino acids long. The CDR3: CASSPGTSENNEQFF. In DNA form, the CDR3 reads TGTGCCAGCAGCCCTGGGACTAGCGAAAACAATGAGCAGTTCTTC.

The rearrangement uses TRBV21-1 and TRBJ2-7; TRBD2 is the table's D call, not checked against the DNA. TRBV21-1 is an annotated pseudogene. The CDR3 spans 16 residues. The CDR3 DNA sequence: TGTGCCAGCCCTCGAAGGGGGGGGCGGTTTACCTACGAGCAGTACTTC. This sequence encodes CASPRRGGRFTYEQYF.